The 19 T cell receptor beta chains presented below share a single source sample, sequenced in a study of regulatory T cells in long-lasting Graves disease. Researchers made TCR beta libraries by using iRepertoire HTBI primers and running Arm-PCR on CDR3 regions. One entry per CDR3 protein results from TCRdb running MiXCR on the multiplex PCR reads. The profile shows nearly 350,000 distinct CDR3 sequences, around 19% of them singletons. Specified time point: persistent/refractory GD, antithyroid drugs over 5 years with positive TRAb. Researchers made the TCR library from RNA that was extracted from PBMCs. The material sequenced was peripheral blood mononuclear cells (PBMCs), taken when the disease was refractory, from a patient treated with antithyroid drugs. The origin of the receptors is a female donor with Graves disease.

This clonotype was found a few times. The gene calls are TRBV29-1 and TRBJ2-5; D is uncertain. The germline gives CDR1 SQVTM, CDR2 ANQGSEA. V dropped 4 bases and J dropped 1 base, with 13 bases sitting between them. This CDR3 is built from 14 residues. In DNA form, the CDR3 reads TGCAGCGTTGGTTCAGAAATTTTCCAAGAGACCCAGTACTTC. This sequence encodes CSVGSEIFQETQYF.

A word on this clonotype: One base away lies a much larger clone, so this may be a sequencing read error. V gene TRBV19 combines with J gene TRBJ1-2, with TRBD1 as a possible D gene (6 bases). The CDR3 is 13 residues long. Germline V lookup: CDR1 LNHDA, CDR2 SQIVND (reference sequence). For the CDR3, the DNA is TGTGCCGGTAGAGGACAGTCAGTCTATGGCTACACCTTC. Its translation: CAGRGQSVYGYTF.

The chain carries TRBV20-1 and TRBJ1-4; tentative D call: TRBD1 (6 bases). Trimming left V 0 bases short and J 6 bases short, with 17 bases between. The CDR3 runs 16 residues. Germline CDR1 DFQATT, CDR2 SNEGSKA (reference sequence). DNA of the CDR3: TGCAGTGCTAGAGAAGGGGGTTTTGGGGAGGATGAAAAACTGTTTTTT. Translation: CSAREGGFGEDEKLFF.

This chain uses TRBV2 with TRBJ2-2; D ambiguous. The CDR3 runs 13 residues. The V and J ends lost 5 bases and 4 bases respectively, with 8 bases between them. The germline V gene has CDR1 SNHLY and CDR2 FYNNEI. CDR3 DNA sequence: TGTGCCAGCAGTTATCAGTCCACCGGGGAGCTGTTTTTT. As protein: CASSYQSTGELFF. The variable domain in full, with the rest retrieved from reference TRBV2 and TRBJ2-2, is EPEVTQTPSHQVTQMGQEVILRCVPISNHLYFYWYRQILGQKVEFLVSFYNNEISEKSEIFDDQFSVERPDGSNFTLKIRSTKLEDSAMYFCASSYQSTGELFFGEGSRLTVL.

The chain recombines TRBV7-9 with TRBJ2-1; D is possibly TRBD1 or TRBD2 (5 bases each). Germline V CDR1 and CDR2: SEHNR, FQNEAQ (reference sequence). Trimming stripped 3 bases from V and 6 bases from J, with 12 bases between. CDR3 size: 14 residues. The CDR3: CASSFLGPTNEQFF. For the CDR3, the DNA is TGTGCCAGCAGCTTCCTGGGACCGACCAATGAGCAGTTCTTC.

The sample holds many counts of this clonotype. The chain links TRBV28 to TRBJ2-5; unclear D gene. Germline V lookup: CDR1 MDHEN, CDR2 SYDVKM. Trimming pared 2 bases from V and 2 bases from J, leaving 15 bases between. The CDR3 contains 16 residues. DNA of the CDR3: TGTGCCAGCAGTTTAACCCTGGCGGCCTCACAAGAGACCCAGTACTTC. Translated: CASSLTLAASQETQYF.

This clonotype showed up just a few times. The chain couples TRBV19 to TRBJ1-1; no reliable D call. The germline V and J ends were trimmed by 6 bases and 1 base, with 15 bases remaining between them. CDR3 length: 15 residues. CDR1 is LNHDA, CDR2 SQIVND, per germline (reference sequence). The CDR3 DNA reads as TGTGCCAGTAGGGGCCTTGAGGTAGGGAACACTGAAGCTTTCTTT. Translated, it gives CASRGLEVGNTEAFF.

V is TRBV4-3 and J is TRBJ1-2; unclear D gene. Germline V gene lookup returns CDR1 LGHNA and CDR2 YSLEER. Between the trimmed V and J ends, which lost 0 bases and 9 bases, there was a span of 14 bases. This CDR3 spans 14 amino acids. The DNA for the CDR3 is TGCGCCAGCAGCCAAGAAAAACAGCCCCCCCGCTACACCTTC. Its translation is CASSQEKQPPRYTF.

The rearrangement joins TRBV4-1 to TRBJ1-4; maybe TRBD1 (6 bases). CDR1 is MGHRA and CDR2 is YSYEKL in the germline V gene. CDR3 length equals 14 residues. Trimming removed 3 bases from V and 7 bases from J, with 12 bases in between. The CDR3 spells CASSQTGPSEKLFF. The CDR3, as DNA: TGCGCCAGCAGCCAGACAGGTCCTTCTGAAAAACTGTTTTTT.

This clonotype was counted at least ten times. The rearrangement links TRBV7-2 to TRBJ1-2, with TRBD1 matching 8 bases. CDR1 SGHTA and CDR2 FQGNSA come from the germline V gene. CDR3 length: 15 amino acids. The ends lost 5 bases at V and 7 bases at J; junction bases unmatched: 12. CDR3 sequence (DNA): TGTGCCAGCAGCCCCCAGGGTGGACAGGGTGCTGGCTACACCTTC. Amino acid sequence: CASSPQGGQGAGYTF.

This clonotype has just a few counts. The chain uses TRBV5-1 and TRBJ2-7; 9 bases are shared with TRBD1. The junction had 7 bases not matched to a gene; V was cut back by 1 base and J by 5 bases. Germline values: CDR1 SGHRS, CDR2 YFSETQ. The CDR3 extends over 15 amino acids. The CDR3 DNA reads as TGCGCCAGCAGCTTGCCGGGACAGGGTACAAACGAGCAGTACTTC. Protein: CASSLPGQGTNEQYF. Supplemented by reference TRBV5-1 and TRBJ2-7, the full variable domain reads KAGVTQTPRYLIKTRGQQVTLSCSPISGHRSVSWYQQTPGQGLQFLFEYFSETQRNKGNFPGRFSGRQFSNSRSEMNVSTLELGDSALYLCASSLPGQGTNEQYFGPGTRLTVT.

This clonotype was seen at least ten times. This chain's CDR3 is CASSLGQYSNQPQHF. The CDR3 DNA is TGTGCCAGCAGTTTGGGACAGTATAGCAATCAGCCCCAGCATTTT. The V call is TRBV2, the J call TRBJ1-5; 7 bases are shared with TRBD1. V was clipped by 5 bases and J by 0 bases; unmatched bases: 4. From germline, CDR1 is SNHLY and CDR2 FYNNEI. The CDR3 totals 15 residues.

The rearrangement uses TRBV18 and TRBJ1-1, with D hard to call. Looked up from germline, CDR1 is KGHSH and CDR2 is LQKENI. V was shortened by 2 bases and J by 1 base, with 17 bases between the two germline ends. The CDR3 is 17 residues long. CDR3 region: CASSPRSQAGANTEAFF. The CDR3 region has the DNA TGTGCCAGCTCACCAAGGTCCCAAGCGGGTGCGAACACTGAAGCTTTCTTT.

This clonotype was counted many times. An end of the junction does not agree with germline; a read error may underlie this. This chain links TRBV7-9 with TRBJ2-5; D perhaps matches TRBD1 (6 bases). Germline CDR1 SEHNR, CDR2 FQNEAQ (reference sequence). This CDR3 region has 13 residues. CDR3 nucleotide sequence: TGCGCCAGCAGCAAGCAGGGGTGGGAGACCCAGTACTTC. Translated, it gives CASSKQGWETQYF.

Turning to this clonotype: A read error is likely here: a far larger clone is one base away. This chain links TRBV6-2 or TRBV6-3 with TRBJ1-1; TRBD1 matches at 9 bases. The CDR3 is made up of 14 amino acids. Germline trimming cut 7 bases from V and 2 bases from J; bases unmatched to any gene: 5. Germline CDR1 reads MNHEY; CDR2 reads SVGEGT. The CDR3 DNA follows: TGTGCCAGCACCATGGGACAGGGAAACACTGAAGCTTTCTTT. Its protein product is CASTMGQGNTEAFF.

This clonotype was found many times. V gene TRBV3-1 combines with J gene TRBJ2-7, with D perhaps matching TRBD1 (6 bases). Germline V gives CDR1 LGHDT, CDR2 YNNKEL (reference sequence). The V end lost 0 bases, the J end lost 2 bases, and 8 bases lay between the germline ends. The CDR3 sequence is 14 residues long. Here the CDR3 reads CASSQEGATYEQYF. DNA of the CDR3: TGTGCCAGCAGCCAAGAGGGGGCTACCTACGAGCAGTACTTC.

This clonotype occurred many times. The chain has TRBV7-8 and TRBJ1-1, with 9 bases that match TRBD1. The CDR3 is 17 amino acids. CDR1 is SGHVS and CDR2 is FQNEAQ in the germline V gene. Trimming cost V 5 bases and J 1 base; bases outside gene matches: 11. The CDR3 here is CASSPGTGRVPNTEAFF. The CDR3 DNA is TGTGCCAGCAGCCCAGGGACAGGGCGGGTCCCGAACACTGAAGCTTTCTTT.

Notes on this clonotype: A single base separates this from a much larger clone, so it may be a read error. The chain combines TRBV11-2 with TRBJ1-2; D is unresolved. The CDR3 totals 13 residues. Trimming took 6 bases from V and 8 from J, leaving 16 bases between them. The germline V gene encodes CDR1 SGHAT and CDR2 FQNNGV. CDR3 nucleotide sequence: TGTGCCAGCAGTTCCTCCCTCTATGACGGCTACACCTTC. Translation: CASSSSLYDGYTF.

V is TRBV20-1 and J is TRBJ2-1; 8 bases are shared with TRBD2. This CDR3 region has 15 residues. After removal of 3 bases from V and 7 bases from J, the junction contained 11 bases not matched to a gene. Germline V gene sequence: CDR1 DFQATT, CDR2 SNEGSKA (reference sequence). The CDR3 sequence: CSARSGGGRLNEQFF. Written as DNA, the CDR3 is TGCAGTGCTAGGTCCGGCGGGGGGAGATTAAATGAGCAGTTCTTC.